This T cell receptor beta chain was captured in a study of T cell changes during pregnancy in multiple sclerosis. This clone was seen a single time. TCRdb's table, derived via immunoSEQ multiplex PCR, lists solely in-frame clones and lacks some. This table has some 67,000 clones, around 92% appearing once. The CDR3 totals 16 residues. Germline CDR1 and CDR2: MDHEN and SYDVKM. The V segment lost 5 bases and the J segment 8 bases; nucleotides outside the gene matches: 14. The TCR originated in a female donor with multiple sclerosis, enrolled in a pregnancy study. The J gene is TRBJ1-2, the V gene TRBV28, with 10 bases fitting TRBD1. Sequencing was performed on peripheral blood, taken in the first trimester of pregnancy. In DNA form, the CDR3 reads TGTGCCAGCAGTCTACCGACAGGGGGCACTTCGGGGGGCTACACCTTC. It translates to CASSLPTGGTSGGYTF.